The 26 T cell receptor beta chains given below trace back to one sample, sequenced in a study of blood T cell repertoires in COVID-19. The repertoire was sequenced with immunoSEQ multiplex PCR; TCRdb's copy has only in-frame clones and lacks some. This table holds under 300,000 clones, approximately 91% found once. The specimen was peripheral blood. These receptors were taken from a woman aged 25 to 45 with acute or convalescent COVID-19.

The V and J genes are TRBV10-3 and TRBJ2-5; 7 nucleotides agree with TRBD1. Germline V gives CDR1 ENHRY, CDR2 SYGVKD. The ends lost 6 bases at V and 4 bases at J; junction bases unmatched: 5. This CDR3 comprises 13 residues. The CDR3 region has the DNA TGTGCCATCAGGGGGACAGTGGGAGAGACCCAGTACTTC. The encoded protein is CAIRGTVGETQYF.

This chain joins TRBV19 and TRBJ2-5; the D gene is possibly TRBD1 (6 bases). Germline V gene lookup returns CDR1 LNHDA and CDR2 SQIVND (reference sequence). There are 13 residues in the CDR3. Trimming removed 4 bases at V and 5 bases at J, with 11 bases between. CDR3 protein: CASSTDSDETQYF. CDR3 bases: TGTGCCAGTAGTACGGACAGTGACGAGACCCAGTACTTC.

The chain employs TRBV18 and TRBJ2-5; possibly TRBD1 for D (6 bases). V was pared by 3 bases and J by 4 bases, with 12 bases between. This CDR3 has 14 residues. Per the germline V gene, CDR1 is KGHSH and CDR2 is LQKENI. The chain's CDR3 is CASSPTGFRETQYF. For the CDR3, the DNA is TGTGCCAGCTCACCTACAGGGTTCCGAGAGACCCAGTACTTC.

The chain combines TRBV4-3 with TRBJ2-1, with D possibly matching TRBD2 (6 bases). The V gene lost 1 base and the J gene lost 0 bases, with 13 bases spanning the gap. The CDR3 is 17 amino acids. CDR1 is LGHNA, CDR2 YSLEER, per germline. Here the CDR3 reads CASSQAGAGSSYNEQFF. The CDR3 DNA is TGCGCCAGCAGCCAAGCCGGGGCGGGGTCCTCCTACAATGAGCAGTTCTTC.

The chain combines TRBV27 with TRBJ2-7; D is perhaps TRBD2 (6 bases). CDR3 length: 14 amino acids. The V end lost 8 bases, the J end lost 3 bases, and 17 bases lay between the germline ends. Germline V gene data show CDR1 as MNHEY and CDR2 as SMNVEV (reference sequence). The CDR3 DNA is TGTGCCAGCCGCCGGCGGGAAAGTATCTACGAGCAGTACTTC. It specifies CASRRRESIYEQYF.

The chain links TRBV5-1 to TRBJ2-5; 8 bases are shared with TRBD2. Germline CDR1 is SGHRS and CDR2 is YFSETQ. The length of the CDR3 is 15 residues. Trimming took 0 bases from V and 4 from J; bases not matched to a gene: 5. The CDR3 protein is CASSLALAEGETQYF. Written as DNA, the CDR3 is TGCGCCAGCAGCTTGGCACTAGCGGAAGGAGAGACCCAGTACTTC.

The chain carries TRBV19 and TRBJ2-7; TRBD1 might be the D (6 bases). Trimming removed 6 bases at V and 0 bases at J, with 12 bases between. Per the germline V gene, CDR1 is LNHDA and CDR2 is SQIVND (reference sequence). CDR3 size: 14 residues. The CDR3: CASRAQGSSYEQYF. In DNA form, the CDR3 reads TGTGCCAGTAGGGCACAGGGTAGCTCCTACGAGCAGTACTTC. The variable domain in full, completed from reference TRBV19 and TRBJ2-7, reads DGGITQSPKYLFRKEGQNVTLSCEQNLNHDAMYWYRQDPGQGLRLIYYSQIVNDFQKGDIAEGYSVSREKKESFPLTVTSAQKNPTAFYLCASRAQGSSYEQYFGPGTRLTVT.

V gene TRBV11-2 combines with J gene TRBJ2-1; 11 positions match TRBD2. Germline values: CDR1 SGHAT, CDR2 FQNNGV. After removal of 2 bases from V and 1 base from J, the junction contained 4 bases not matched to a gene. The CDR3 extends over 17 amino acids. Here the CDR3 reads CASSLPLAGESYNEQFF. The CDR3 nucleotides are TGTGCCAGCAGCTTACCACTAGCGGGGGAGTCCTACAATGAGCAGTTCTTC.

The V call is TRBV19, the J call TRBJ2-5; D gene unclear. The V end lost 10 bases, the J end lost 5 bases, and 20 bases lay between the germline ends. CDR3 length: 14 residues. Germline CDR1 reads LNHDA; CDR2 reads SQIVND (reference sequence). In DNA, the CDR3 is TGTGCCACTAAGCAGACCCCCAGACTGGAGACCCAGTACTTC. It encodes CATKQTPRLETQYF.

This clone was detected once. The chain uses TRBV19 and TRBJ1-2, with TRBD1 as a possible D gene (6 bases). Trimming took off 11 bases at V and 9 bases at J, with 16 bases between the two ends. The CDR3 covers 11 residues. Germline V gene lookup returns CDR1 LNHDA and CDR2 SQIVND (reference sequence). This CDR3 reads CAGYRVWSYTF. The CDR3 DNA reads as TGTGCCGGATACAGGGTTTGGAGCTACACCTTC.

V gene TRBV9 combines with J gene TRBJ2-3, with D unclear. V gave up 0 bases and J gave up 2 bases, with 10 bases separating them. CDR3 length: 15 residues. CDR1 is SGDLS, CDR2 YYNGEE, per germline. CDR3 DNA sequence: TGTGCCAGCAGCGTAGGTCGCTGGCCCACAGATACGCAGTATTTT. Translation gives CASSVGRWPTDTQYF.

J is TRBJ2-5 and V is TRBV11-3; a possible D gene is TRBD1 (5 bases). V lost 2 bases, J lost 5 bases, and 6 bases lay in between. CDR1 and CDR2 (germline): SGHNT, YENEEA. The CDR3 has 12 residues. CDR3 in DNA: TGTGCCAGCAGCTTATCAGGGGAGACCCAGTACTTC. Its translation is CASSLSGETQYF.

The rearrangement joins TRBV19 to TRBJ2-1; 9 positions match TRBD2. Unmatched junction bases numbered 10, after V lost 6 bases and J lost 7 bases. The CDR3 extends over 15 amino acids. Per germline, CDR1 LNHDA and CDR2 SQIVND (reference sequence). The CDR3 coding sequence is TGTGCCAGTAGGGCCCGTGGGACTAGCACAAATGAGCAGTTCTTC. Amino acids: CASRARGTSTNEQFF.

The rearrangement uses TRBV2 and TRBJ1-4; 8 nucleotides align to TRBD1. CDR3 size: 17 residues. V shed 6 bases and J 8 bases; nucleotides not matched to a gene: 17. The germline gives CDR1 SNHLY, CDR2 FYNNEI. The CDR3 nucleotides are TGTGCCAGCAGCCTCGGACAGGGCGGGAGAGTGCGAGAAAAACTGTTTTTT. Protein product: CASSLGQGGRVREKLFF. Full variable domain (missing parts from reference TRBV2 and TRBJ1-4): EPEVTQTPSHQVTQMGQEVILRCVPISNHLYFYWYRQILGQKVEFLVSFYNNEISEKSEIFDDQFSVERPDGSNFTLKIRSTKLEDSAMYFCASSLGQGGRVREKLFFGSGTQLSVL.

The CDR3 DNA sequence: TGTGCCAGCCGCCTCCAGGGGCCCACCGGGGAGCTGTTTTTT. Translating gives CASRLQGPTGELFF. This rearrangement joins TRBV7-2 to TRBJ2-2, with D tentatively TRBD1 (6 bases). Germline assignment: CDR1 SGHTA and CDR2 FQGNSA. The V end was cut by 8 bases, the J end by 4 bases, with 14 bases between. This CDR3 is built from 14 residues.

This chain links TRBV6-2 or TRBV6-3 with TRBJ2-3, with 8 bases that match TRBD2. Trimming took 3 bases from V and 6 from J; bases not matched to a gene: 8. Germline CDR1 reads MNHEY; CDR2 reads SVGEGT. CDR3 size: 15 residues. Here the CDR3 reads CASSYREGPSDTQYF. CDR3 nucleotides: TGTGCCAGCAGTTATCGGGAGGGCCCCTCCGATACGCAGTATTTT.

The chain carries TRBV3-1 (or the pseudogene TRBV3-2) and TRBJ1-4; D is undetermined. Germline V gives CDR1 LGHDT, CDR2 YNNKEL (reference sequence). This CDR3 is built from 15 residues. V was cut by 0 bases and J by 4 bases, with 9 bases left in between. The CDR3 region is CASSQEAGDNEKLFF. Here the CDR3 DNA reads TGTGCCAGCAGCCAAGAAGCCGGGGATAATGAAAAACTGTTTTTT.

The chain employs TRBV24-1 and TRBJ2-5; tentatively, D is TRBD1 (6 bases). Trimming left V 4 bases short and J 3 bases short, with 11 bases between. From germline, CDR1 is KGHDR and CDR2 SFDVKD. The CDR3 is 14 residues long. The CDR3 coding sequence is TGTGCCACCAGTGAAAAGGGACACAAAGAGACCCAGTACTTC. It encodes CATSEKGHKETQYF.

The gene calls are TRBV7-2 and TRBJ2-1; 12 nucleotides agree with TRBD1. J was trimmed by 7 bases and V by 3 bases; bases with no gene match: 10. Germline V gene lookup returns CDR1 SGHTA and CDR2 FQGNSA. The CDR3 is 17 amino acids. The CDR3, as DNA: TGTGCCAGCAGCTTTAGTGGGGGGACAGGGGGCCAAAATGAGCAGTTCTTC. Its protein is CASSFSGGTGGQNEQFF.

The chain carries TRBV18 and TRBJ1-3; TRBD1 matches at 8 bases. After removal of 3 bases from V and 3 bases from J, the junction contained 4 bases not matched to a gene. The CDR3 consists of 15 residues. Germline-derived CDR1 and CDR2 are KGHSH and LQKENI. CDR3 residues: CASSPTGGGGNTIYF. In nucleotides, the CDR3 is TGTGCCAGCTCACCCACAGGGGGTGGTGGAAACACCATATATTTT. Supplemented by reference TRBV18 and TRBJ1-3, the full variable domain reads NAGVMQNPRHLVRRRGQEARLRCSPMKGHSHVYWYRQLPEEGLKFMVYLQKENIIDESGMPKERFSAEFPKEGPSILRIQQVVRGDSAAYFCASSPTGGGGNTIYFGEGSWLTVV.

The CDR3 bases are TGTGCCAGCAGCCAGGGACAGGGGAACTACAATGAGCAGTTCTTC. This gives the protein CASSQGQGNYNEQFF. The rearrangement links TRBV5-4 to TRBJ2-1; 10 bases line up with TRBD1. V was clipped by 4 bases and J by 3 bases; unmatched bases: 4. The CDR3 totals 15 residues. In germline, CDR1 is SGHNT, CDR2 YYREEE (reference sequence). Filled out from reference TRBV5-4 and TRBJ2-1, the complete variable domain reads ETGVTQSPTHLIKTRGQQVTLRCSSQSGHNTVSWYQQALGQGPQFIFQYYREEENGRGNFPPRFSGLQFPNYSSELNVNALELDDSALYLCASSQGQGNYNEQFFGPGTRLTVL.

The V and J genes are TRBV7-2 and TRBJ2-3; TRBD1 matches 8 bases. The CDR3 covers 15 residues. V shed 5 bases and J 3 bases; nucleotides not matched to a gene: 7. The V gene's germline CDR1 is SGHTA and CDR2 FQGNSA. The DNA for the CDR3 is TGTGCCAGCAGCCTCAGGACAGGGAGGACAGATACGCAGTATTTT. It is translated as CASSLRTGRTDTQYF.

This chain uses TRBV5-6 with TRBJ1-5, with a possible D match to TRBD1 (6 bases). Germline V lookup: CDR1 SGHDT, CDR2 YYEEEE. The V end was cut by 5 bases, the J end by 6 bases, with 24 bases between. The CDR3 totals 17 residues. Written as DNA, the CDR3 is TGTGCCAGCAGTTCGGGGGGCGGCAGGGGATTCGGTCAGCCCCAGCATTTT. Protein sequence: CASSSGGGRGFGQPQHF.

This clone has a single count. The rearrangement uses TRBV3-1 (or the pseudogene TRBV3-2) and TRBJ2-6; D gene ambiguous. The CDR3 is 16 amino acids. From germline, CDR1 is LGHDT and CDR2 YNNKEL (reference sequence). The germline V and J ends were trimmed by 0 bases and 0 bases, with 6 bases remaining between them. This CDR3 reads CASSQDLPSGANVLTF. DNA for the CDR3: TGTGCCAGCAGCCAAGATCTACCCTCTGGGGCCAACGTCCTGACTTTC.

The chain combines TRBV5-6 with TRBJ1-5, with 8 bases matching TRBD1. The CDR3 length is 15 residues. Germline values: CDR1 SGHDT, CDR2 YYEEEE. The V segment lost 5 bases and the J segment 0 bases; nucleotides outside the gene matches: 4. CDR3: CASSLQGGSNQPQHF. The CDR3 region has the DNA TGTGCCAGCAGTTTACAGGGGGGTAGCAATCAGCCCCAGCATTTT.

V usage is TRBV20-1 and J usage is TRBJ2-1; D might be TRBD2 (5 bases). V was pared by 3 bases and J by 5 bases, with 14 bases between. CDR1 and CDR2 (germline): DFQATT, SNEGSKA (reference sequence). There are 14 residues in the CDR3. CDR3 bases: TGCAGTGCTAGTTGCCTTGGACTCCACAATGAGCAGTTCTTC. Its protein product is CSASCLGLHNEQFF.